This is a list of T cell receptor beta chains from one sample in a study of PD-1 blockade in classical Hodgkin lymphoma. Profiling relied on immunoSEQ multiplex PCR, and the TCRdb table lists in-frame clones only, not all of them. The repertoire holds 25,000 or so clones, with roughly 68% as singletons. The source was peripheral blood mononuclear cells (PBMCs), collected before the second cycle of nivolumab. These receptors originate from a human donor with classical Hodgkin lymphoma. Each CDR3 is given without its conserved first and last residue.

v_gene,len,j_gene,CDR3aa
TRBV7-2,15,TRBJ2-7,ASSPTGTGGASYEQY
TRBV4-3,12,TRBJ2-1,ASSQERSGGRKF
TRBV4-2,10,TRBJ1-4,ASSQLSEKLF
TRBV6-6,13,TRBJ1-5,ASSWDTGVNQPQH
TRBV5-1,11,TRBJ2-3,ASSSRATDTQY
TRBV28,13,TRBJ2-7,ASSPSYRGSHEQY
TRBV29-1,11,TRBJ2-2,SVVGINTGELF
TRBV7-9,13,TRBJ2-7,ASSFLALSSYEQY
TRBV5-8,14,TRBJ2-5,ASSEGTGSDGETQY
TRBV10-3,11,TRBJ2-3,AIRGTSGDTQY
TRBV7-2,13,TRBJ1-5,ASSFKGGGNQPQH
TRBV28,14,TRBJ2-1,ASSRAGGEYYNEQF
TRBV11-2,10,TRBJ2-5,ASSLDSETQY
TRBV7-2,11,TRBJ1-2,ASSFGGNYGYT
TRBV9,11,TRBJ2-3,ASSVEQTDTQY
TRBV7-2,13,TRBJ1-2,ASIEGPGPDSGYT
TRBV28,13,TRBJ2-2,ASSSWGENTGELF
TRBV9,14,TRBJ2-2,ASSAIAGGDTGELF
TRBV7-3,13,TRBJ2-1,ASSLRLAAYNEQF
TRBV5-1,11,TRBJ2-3,ASSRGVTDTQY
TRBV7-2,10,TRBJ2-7,ASRLGGYEQY
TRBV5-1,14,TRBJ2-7,ASSPRDSLSSYEQY
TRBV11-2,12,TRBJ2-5,ASSFLTGSETQY
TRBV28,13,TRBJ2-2,ASRPGRTLTGELF
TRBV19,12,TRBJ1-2,ASTQGRGLLGYT
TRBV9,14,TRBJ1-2,ASSPGGQGISYGYT
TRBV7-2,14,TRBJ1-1,ASSPARSWGNTEAF
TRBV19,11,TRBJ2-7,ASSLLDSYEQY
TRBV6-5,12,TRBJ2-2,ASRRGLSAGELF
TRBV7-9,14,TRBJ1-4,ASSPGSDPTNEKLF
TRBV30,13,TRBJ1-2,AWNPGGASNYGYT
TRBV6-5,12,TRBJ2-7,ASSPGDWGYEQY
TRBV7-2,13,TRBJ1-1,ASSSTQGTGGIAF
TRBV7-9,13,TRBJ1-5,ASRTQGVATQPQH
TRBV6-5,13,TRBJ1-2,ASSYSTTANYGYT
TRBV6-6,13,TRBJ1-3,ASSRTGTGVNTIY
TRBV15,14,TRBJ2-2,ATSRQGPSRGGELF
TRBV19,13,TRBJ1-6,ASSIHFRKDSPLH
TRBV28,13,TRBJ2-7,ASSLGDRVSYEQY
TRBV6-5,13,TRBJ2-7,ASSYSAGGSYEQY
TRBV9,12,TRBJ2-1,ASSPHEGYNEQF
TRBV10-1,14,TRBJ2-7,ASSPWGHPSSYEQY
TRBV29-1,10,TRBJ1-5,SVGGVNQPQH
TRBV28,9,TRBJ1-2,ASSLRGGYT
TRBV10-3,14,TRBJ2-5,AISDIDTGGKETQY
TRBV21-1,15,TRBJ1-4,ASSGSLATGAYEKLF
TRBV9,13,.,ASSVEGQGPNEQY
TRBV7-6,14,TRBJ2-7,ASSLSGRGAIYEQY
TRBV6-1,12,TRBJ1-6,ASSEAGTASPLH
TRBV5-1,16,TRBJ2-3,ASSLAGRRGSSTDTQY
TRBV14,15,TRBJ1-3,ASSLRQGPLSGNTIY
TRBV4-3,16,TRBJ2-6,ASSQGGTVSSGANVLT
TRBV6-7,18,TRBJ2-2,ASRRTQRGSLAGGVGELF
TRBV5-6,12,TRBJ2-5,ASSWTGGQETQY
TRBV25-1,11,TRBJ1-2,ASSDTGYYGYT
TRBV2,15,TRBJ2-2,ASSEAPLASNTGELF
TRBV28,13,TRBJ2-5,ASSLISDGQETQY
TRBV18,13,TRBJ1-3,ASSPPMGQRNTIY